A selection of T cell receptor beta chains follows, all from one sample in a study of human T cells and chemical hapten exposure. TCRdb called the RACE reads again in MiXCR, with one record for every CDR3 protein. The sample yields roughly 34,000 distinct CDR3 sequences, 10% to 13% seen once. The sequences come from whole blood, collected in connection with sensitization to the hapten diphenylcyclopropenone (DPC). These receptors came from a man in his forties or fifties with alopecia areata. Some clones in this sample may be carry-over from other donors' samples. Both conserved end residues are trimmed from each CDR3.

j_call | v_call | cdr3_length | cdr3_aa
TRBJ2-1 | TRBV7-2 | 13 | ASSLASGDYNEQF
TRBJ2-1 | TRBV10-3 | 12 | AITGTSGYNEQF
TRBJ2-7 | TRBV12-3/TRBV12-4 | 11 | ASSLAGLNEQY
TRBJ1-6 | TRBV11-2 | 13 | ASSLDGGGDSPLH
TRBJ1-6 | TRBV6-5 | 13 | ASSYSDGSRTPLH
TRBJ2-3 | TRBV9 | 14 | ASSVGLAGDPDTQY
TRBJ2-7 | TRBV28 | 11 | ASSPRQDYEQY
TRBJ2-7 | TRBV7-9 | 11 | ASSHGGAYEQY
TRBJ2-5 | TRBV7-9 | 14 | ASSTPYRNLGETQY
TRBJ1-5 | TRBV28 | 11 | ASSLWGGQPQH
TRBJ1-1 | TRBV6-5 | 11 | ASSAPGATEAF
TRBJ2-3 | TRBV7-2 | 10 | ASSRDTAGQY
TRBJ2-7 | TRBV28 | 14 | ASSLDAGGPAYEQY
TRBJ1-5 | TRBV29-1 | 13 | SVGDSLYSNQPQH
TRBJ2-3 | TRBV29-1 | 11 | SVVAGEGDTQY
TRBJ2-7 | TRBV6-2/TRBV6-3 | 14 | ASSDGTSGINHEQY
TRBJ1-4 | TRBV6-6 | 15 | ASSLGQGASTNEKLF
TRBJ2-1 | TRBV12-3/TRBV12-4 | 13 | ASSILAGGNDEQF
TRBJ2-3 | TRBV5-1 | 14 | ASSLEGQGSTDTQY
TRBJ2-2 | TRBV27 | 15 | ASSGRDRSISTGELF
TRBJ2-1 | TRBV28 | 11 | ASLGVAYNEQF
TRBJ2-4 | TRBV28 | 15 | ASSLKAGLITKNIQY
TRBJ2-1 | TRBV29-1 | 11 | SVEQGARNEQF
TRBJ1-4 | TRBV7-9 | 12 | ASSLQALNEKLF
TRBJ2-1 | TRBV29-1 | 12 | SVGRAGEMNEQF
TRBJ2-1 | TRBV3-1 | 14 | ASSQDLASGRRGQF
TRBJ2-1 | TRBV3-2 | 15 | ASSHHVGTSGRNEQF
TRBJ1-1 | TRBV28 | 10 | ASSGHHTEAF
TRBJ2-7 | TRBV29-1 | 12 | SVAGDRGLYEQY